One and the same sample provided the 4 T cell receptor beta chains below, sequenced in a study of shared clonotypes between healthy human individuals. Libraries were prepared by immunoSEQ multiplex PCR; TCRdb keeps only in-frame clonotypes and omits some of them. In the table there are about 700,000 clones, 74% of which are singletons. Sequencing used memory CD4+ T cells sorted from blood. Subset specified: CD45RA-negative fraction. These receptors were obtained from a young woman in good health.

The chain uses TRBV14 and TRBJ2-5; weak D call: TRBD2 (6 bases). Germline V gene sequence: CDR1 SGHDN, CDR2 FVKESK. Trimming removed 2 bases at V and 6 bases at J, with 13 bases between. The CDR3 sequence is 14 residues long. The chain's CDR3 is CASSQSQGGKTQYF. The CDR3 bases are TGTGCCAGCAGCCAATCTCAGGGAGGCAAGACCCAGTACTTC.

The J gene is TRBJ2-7, the V gene TRBV6-5, with TRBD2 matching 8 bases. Germline values: CDR1 MNHEY, CDR2 SVGAGI. This CDR3 spans 15 amino acids. The V and J ends lost 0 bases and 7 bases, in that order; junction bases with no gene match: 8. Here the CDR3 DNA reads TGTGCCAGCAGTTACTCTCCGGGAGGGCCTTTAGAGCAGTACTTC. Its translation is CASSYSPGGPLEQYF.

This clone was seen more than once but under ten times. The rearrangement joins TRBV5-6 to TRBJ2-1, with D uncertain. V lost 0 bases to trimming and J lost 1 base, with 8 bases between them. The CDR3 sequence is 15 residues long. In germline, CDR1 is SGHDT, CDR2 YYEEEE. The CDR3 region is CASSLGRLSYNEQFF. DNA for the CDR3: TGTGCCAGCAGCTTGGGGCGATTATCCTACAATGAGCAGTTCTTC.

The V gene is TRBV10-1, the J gene TRBJ2-7; D gene unclear. The CDR3 length is 13 residues. Looked up from germline, CDR1 is WNHNN and CDR2 is SYGVQD (reference sequence). The V end lost 5 bases, the J end lost 2 bases, and 10 bases lay between the germline ends. The CDR3 coding sequence is TGCGCCAGCAGTCCCGCACAAGCCTACGAGCAGTACTTC. Protein product: CASSPAQAYEQYF.